The 7 T cell receptor beta chains given below trace back to one sample, sequenced in a study of blood T cell repertoires in COVID-19. Using immunoSEQ multiplex PCR, the repertoire was profiled, and TCRdb retains in-frame clones only, with some absent. In the table there are some 240,000 clones, nearly 90% of which are singletons. Sequencing was performed on peripheral blood. The origin of the receptors is a woman between 40 and 55 years old who had recovered from COVID-19.

The chain couples TRBV10-2 to TRBJ1-4; 7 nucleotides align to TRBD1. V trimming: 0 bases; J trimming: 0 bases; junction bases outside the gene matches: 4. The CDR3 is made up of 17 amino acids. CDR1 WSHSY and CDR2 SAAADI come from the germline V gene. DNA for the CDR3: TGCGCCAGCAGTGAGTCGACAGGGACTGCAACTAATGAAAAACTGTTTTTT. This translates into CASSESTGTATNEKLFF.

V gene TRBV3-1 (or the pseudogene TRBV3-2) combines with J gene TRBJ2-1, with 9 bases matching TRBD2. CDR1 is LGHDT, CDR2 YNNKEL, per germline (reference sequence). CDR3 length: 15 amino acids. J gave up 2 bases and V 5 bases, and 4 bases lay outside the gene matches. The DNA of the CDR3 is TGTGCCAGCAGCAAGTCTAGCGGGACCTACAATGAGCAGTTCTTC. Amino acid sequence: CASSKSSGTYNEQFF.

This clone appeared a single time. The rearrangement joins TRBV7-8 to TRBJ2-7, with TRBD2 identical over 8 bases. The V segment lost 5 bases and the J segment 0 bases; nucleotides outside the gene matches: 6. The germline V gene encodes CDR1 SGHVS and CDR2 FQNEAQ. This CDR3 comprises 15 residues. CDR3 loop: CASSVLAGGSYEQYV. In nucleotides, the CDR3 is TGTGCCAGCAGCGTTCTGGCGGGGGGCTCCTACGAGCAGTACGTC.

V gene TRBV9 combines with J gene TRBJ2-1; 13 bases line up with TRBD2. V trimming: 0 bases; J trimming: 8 bases; junction bases outside the gene matches: 5. Germline assignment: CDR1 SGDLS and CDR2 YYNGEE. The length of the CDR3 is 16 residues. CDR3 coding DNA: TGTGCCAGCAGCGTAGGACTAGCGGGGGGTATGTATGAGCAGTTCTTC. Translated: CASSVGLAGGMYEQFF.

The chain employs TRBV24-1 and TRBJ1-5, with 12 nucleotides matching TRBD1. V trimming: 3 bases; J trimming: 7 bases; junction bases outside the gene matches: 12. In germline, CDR1 is KGHDR, CDR2 SFDVKD. There are 18 residues in the CDR3. CDR3: CATSDTTGTGGAGQPQHF. DNA for the CDR3: TGTGCCACCAGTGATACCACCGGGACAGGGGGCGCGGGACAGCCCCAGCATTTT.

J is TRBJ2-2 and V is TRBV5-1; D ambiguous. V lost 1 base to trimming and J lost 0 bases, with 10 bases between them. Per the germline V gene, CDR1 is SGHRS and CDR2 is YFSETQ. This CDR3 is built from 16 residues. CDR3 sequence (DNA): TGCGCCAGCAGCTTGCCCGTAGATACGAACACCGGGGAGCTGTTTTTT. Translating it yields CASSLPVDTNTGELFF.

The chain is built from TRBV28 and TRBJ2-3; the D gene is possibly TRBD2 (5 bases). Per the germline V gene, CDR1 is MDHEN and CDR2 is SYDVKM. Trimming left V 2 bases short and J 5 bases short, with 14 bases between. The CDR3 is made up of 15 amino acids. In nucleotides, the CDR3 is TGTGCCAGCAGTTTAAGCGACGGGGTGAGAGATACGCAGTATTTT. Its translation: CASSLSDGVRDTQYF.